Below are 3 T cell receptor beta chains sequenced from a single sample in a study of early T cells in non-severe SARS-CoV-2 infection. From the 5' RACE reads, TCRdb called clonotypes with MiXCR, one entry per CDR3 protein. The sample holds 87,000 or so distinct CDR3 sequences, around 13% seen once. The sequenced material came from whole blood. All receptors come from an adult who was a healthcare worker with PCR-confirmed SARS-CoV-2 infection or an uninfected control (not recorded which).

This clonotype was detected only a few times. The chain recombines TRBV7-9 with TRBJ1-6, with unresolved D. V was pared by 8 bases and J by 7 bases, with 18 bases between. In germline, CDR1 is SEHNR, CDR2 FQNEAQ (reference sequence). The CDR3 extends over 15 amino acids. The CDR3 DNA reads TGTGCCAGCCGTCTCGGAACCGAACAAAATTCACCCCTCCACTTT. Translating gives CASRLGTEQNSPLHF. The full variable domain, in which reference TRBV7-9 and TRBJ1-6 provide the parts outside the CDR3, is DTGVSQNPRHKITKRGQNVTFRCDPISEHNRLYWYRQTLGQGPEFLTYFQNEAQLEKSRLLSDRFSAERPKGSFSTLEIQRTEQGDSAMYLCASRLGTEQNSPLHFGNGTRLTVT.

The sample holds many counts of this clonotype. The chain employs TRBV5-1 and TRBJ2-1; D is possibly TRBD2 (5 bases). With 0 bases removed from V and 8 bases from J, the gap between germline ends came to 24 bases. The CDR3 loop spans 18 amino acids. The germline CDR1 and CDR2 sequences are SGHRS and YFSETQ. The CDR3 region is CASSLESFRGKSPHEQFF. The CDR3 DNA is TGCGCCAGCAGCTTGGAGTCCTTCCGGGGTAAATCCCCCCATGAGCAGTTCTTC.

The chain uses TRBV6-5 and TRBJ2-7; no clear D gene. Germline V gene data show CDR1 as MNHEY and CDR2 as SVGAGI. This CDR3 has 15 amino acids. V was clipped by 5 bases and J by 0 bases, with 14 bases between them. This chain's CDR3 is CASSPRWYSSYEQYF. The CDR3 nucleotides read TGTGCCAGCAGTCCCAGGTGGTACAGCTCCTACGAGCAGTACTTC.